The text below deals with one T cell receptor (beta chain). Libraries were prepared by immunoSEQ multiplex PCR; TCRdb keeps only in-frame clonotypes and omits some of them. Here the sample spans roughly 2,000,000 clones, 85% to 95% being singletons. The CDR3 spans 13 residues. V shed 2 bases and J shed 11 bases, with 11 bases lying between them. In germline, CDR1 is SGDLS, CDR2 YYNGEE. This sample was included in a study of shared clonotypes between healthy human individuals. Naive-designated CD8 cells lacked CD45RO, were positively enriched for CCR7, and omitted terminally differentiated effector memory CD45RA+ cells.

The chain links TRBV9 to TRBJ1-6; tentative D call: TRBD1 (6 bases). What was sequenced was naive CD8+ T cells sorted from blood. This TCR derives from a young man in good health. The CDR3 loop reads CASSVGTSTPLHF. The CDR3 nucleotides read TGTGCCAGCAGCGTCGGGACAAGTACACCCCTCCACTTT.